These 12 T cell receptor beta chains were all obtained from the same sample, sequenced in a study of blood T cell repertoires in COVID-19. Here immunoSEQ multiplex PCR was the method, and the copy in TCRdb shows in-frame clones only, minus some. The sample records about 130,000 clones, about 88% being singletons. Input material: peripheral blood. These receptors were taken from a woman aged 80 or over with acute or convalescent COVID-19.

The J gene is TRBJ2-7, the V gene TRBV11-2; 7 nucleotides match TRBD1. V shed 2 bases, J shed 5 bases, and the junction held 9 bases outside the gene matches. The length of the CDR3 is 15 residues. Germline CDR1 and CDR2: SGHAT and FQNNGV. The CDR3 here is CASSLRAGGGNEQYF. The CDR3 DNA reads TGTGCCAGCAGCTTACGGGCAGGGGGTGGCAACGAGCAGTACTTC. Full variable domain (missing parts from reference TRBV11-2 and TRBJ2-7): EAGVAQSPRYKIIEKRQSVAFWCNPISGHATLYWYQQILGQGPKLLIQFQNNGVVDDSQLPKDRFSAERLKGVDSTLKIQPAKLEDSAVYLCASSLRAGGGNEQYFGPGTRLTVT.

J is TRBJ2-7 and V is TRBV5-1; 9 nucleotides align to TRBD2. The CDR3 is 14 residues long. Unmatched junction bases numbered 3, after V lost 3 bases and J lost 2 bases. Germline assignment: CDR1 SGHRS and CDR2 YFSETQ. The CDR3 region has the DNA TGCGCCAGCAGCTCCCTAGCGGGGCCCTACGAGCAGTACTTC. Translating it yields CASSSLAGPYEQYF.

The chain couples TRBV10-3 to TRBJ1-2; 7 bases are a match to TRBD1. The CDR3 spans 15 residues. In germline, CDR1 is ENHRY, CDR2 SYGVKD. After removal of 2 bases from V and 1 base from J, the junction contained 4 bases not matched to a gene. The CDR3: CAISEPRGDNYGYTF. The CDR3 DNA reads TGTGCCATCAGTGAGCCCAGGGGGGATAACTATGGCTACACCTTC.

The chain recombines TRBV29-1 with TRBJ2-7; TRBD1 agrees at 7 bases. The CDR3 has 15 residues. V gave up 4 bases and J gave up 2 bases; unmatched junction bases: 11. Germline V gene lookup returns CDR1 SQVTM and CDR2 ANQGSEA. The DNA of the CDR3 is TGCAGCGTTGTGGGCACAGGGGTCGCTACCTACGAGCAGTACTTC. As protein: CSVVGTGVATYEQYF.

CDR3 sequence: CASSLTSGRAGELFF. Written as DNA, the CDR3 is TGTGCCAGCAGCTTAACTAGCGGGAGAGCCGGGGAGCTGTTTTTT. This chain connects TRBV7-2 to TRBJ2-2; 11 bases are a match to TRBD2. CDR3 length equals 15 residues. V trimming: 2 bases; J trimming: 6 bases; junction bases outside the gene matches: 2. Germline CDR1 reads SGHTA; CDR2 reads FQGNSA.

The rearrangement uses TRBV3-1 (or the pseudogene TRBV3-2) and TRBJ1-5, with D perhaps TRBD1 (5 bases). The V gene lost 0 bases and the J gene lost 7 bases, with 10 bases spanning the gap. The CDR3 extends over 14 amino acids. The germline V gene has CDR1 LGHDT and CDR2 YNNKEL (reference sequence). CDR3: CASSQDWGGQPQHF. The CDR3 nucleotides are TGTGCCAGCAGCCAAGATTGGGGGGGGCAGCCCCAGCATTTT.

This chain uses TRBV9 with TRBJ2-7; D is uncertain. V lost 3 bases, J lost 2 bases, and 3 bases lay in between. Germline CDR1 and CDR2: SGDLS and YYNGEE. This CDR3 has 11 amino acids. CDR3 sequence: CASSAAYEQYF. The CDR3 region has the DNA TGTGCCAGCAGCGCCGCCTACGAGCAGTACTTC.

This chain connects TRBV6-2 or TRBV6-3 to TRBJ2-7; 7 bases are shared with TRBD2. Germline V CDR1 and CDR2: MNHEY, SVGEGT. Losses at the gene ends were 0 bases for V and 5 bases for J; bases not matched to a gene: 7. There are 15 residues in the CDR3. The DNA for the CDR3 is TGTGCCAGCAGTTACTCTGGGACTATATTCAACGAGCAGTACTTC. Translated: CASSYSGTIFNEQYF.

J is TRBJ2-1 and V is TRBV7-9, with 9 bases aligning to TRBD2. Germline CDR1 SEHNR, CDR2 FQNEAQ (reference sequence). J was trimmed by 9 bases and V by 5 bases; bases with no gene match: 11. The CDR3 has 15 amino acids. In DNA, the CDR3 is TGTGCCAGCAGCCGATCGGGACTAGCCCCCGGTGAGCAGTTCTTC. Encoded protein: CASSRSGLAPGEQFF.

This chain links TRBV6-5 with TRBJ1-1; 7 bases are a match to TRBD1. This CDR3 is built from 14 residues. CDR1 is MNHEY, CDR2 SVGAGI, per germline. Germline trimming cut 4 bases from V and 7 bases from J; bases unmatched to any gene: 9. The CDR3 coding sequence is TGTGCCAGCAGTTCGGGACAGAGGTTTGGTGAAGCTTTCTTT. Translating gives CASSSGQRFGEAFF.

The V and J genes are TRBV11-2 and TRBJ2-1; 9 bases are a match to TRBD1. The germline V gene encodes CDR1 SGHAT and CDR2 FQNNGV. The CDR3 is 14 amino acids. The ends lost 7 bases at V and 6 bases at J; junction bases unmatched: 7. The CDR3 bases are TGTGCCAGCATGGTGGACAGGGGTTCCAATGAGCAGTTCTTC. Encoded protein: CASMVDRGSNEQFF.

V and J are TRBV27 and TRBJ2-1; 10 bases fit TRBD1. V gave up 2 bases and J gave up 4 bases; unmatched junction bases: 5. CDR3 length: 16 residues. The germline CDR1 and CDR2 sequences are MNHEY and SMNVEV (reference sequence). The CDR3 region is CASSLQGTGVYNEQFF. DNA for the CDR3: TGTGCCAGCAGTTTACAGGGGACAGGGGTATACAATGAGCAGTTCTTC.